The 18 T cell receptor beta chains in this list originate from one sample, sequenced in a study of T cells in Graves' hyperthyroidism and ophthalmopathy. Using RNA transcripts as the source, TCR beta CDR3 regions were amplified. The HTBI set primed first-round TCR CDR3 RT-PCR. Each CDR3 protein gets one entry after TCRdb re-called the multiplex PCR reads with MiXCR. Of about 660,000 distinct CDR3 sequences listed, just under 45% are singletons. The source material was peripheral blood or thyroid tissue (not recorded which). The receptors shown here come from an adult man with Graves' disease, either hyperthyroidism or ophthalmopathy (not recorded which).

The chain couples TRBV12-3 or TRBV12-4 to TRBJ1-5; tentative D call: TRBD1 (5 bases). This CDR3 is 15 amino acids long. V was cut by 4 bases and J by 3 bases, with 13 bases left in between. CDR3 sequence: CASSSRTQHNQPQHF. The CDR3 coding sequence is TGTGCCAGCAGTTCCCGGACACAGCACAATCAGCCCCAGCATTTT.

The chain has TRBV25-1 and TRBJ1-6; no clear D. CDR3 size: 16 residues. Trimming removed 4 bases from V and 8 bases from J, with 18 bases in between. The germline V gene has CDR1 MGHDK and CDR2 SYGVNS. In DNA form, the CDR3 reads TGTGCCAGCAGTGCCCGGACCGAGATTTTATATTCACCCCTCCACTTT. As protein: CASSARTEILYSPLHF.

This clonotype was observed a handful of times. A junction end diverges from the germline sequence, so it may reflect a read error. This sequence joins TRBV7-3 and TRBJ2-7; TRBD1 agrees at 12 bases. The CDR3 has 15 amino acids. The germline gives CDR1 SGHTA, CDR2 FQGTGA. The CDR3 loop reads CASSQGQGAAYEQYF. The CDR3, as DNA: TGTGCTAGCAGTCAGGGACAGGGGGCCGCCTACGAGCAGTACTTC.

This clonotype appeared a few times. The junction and the germline gene differ at one end; a read error may be behind it. The chain carries TRBV12-3 or TRBV12-4 and TRBJ1-1; 9 nucleotides match TRBD1. The CDR3 loop spans 12 amino acids. Here the CDR3 DNA reads TGTGCCAGCAGTACGGGGGACAGGGTACGTTTTTTT. Its translation: CASSTGDRVRFF.

This clonotype was recorded a few times. V gene TRBV9 combines with J gene TRBJ2-7; 13 bases align to TRBD2. This CDR3 is built from 15 residues. Germline trimming cut 5 bases from V and 0 bases from J; bases unmatched to any gene: 2. CDR1 and CDR2 from the germline V gene are SGDLS and YYNGEE. The CDR3 sequence: CASRRTSGSSYEQYF. DNA for the CDR3: TGTGCCAGCAGAAGGACTAGCGGGAGCTCCTACGAGCAGTACTTC.

This clonotype was detected a few times. V usage is TRBV9 and J usage is TRBJ1-2, with 8 bases identical to TRBD1. CDR1 is SGDLS, CDR2 YYNGEE, per germline. The CDR3 runs to 13 residues. J lost 6 bases, V lost 6 bases, and 7 bases had no gene match. CDR3 loop: CASNKDRANGYTF. As DNA, the CDR3 is TGTGCCAGCAACAAGGACAGGGCGAATGGCTACACCTTC.

This clonotype was recorded a few times. This chain joins TRBV6-5 and TRBJ1-5; D is perhaps TRBD1 (6 bases). This CDR3 spans 14 amino acids. Germline assignment: CDR1 MNHEY and CDR2 SVGAGI. Trimming shortened V by 4 bases and J by 6 bases, and 13 bases separated the two germline ends. The DNA for the CDR3 is TGTGCCAGCAGTTTAGGGAGCAGGGGTCAGCCCCAGCATTTT. This codes for CASSLGSRGQPQHF.

V and J are TRBV7-8 and TRBJ1-1, with D possibly matching TRBD1 (6 bases). The V gene's germline CDR1 is SGHVS and CDR2 FQNEAQ. The CDR3 runs to 17 residues. V lost 5 bases to trimming and J lost 2 bases, with 21 bases between them. The CDR3 nucleotides are TGTGCCAGCAGCACCCCTCCGCCCGGACAGCCTAACACTGAAGCTTTCTTT. This encodes CASSTPPPGQPNTEAFF.

In this sample, this clonotype turned up many times. The V gene is TRBV29-1, the J gene TRBJ1-3; D gene unclear. Germline V lookup: CDR1 SQVTM, CDR2 ANQGSEA. The CDR3 covers 13 residues. V gave up 4 bases and J gave up 3 bases, with 10 bases separating them. The CDR3, as DNA: TGCAGCGTTGCAGACTTGCATGGAAACACCATATATTTT. This sequence encodes CSVADLHGNTIYF.

The V call is TRBV6-1, the J call TRBJ2-5; tentative D call: TRBD2 (6 bases). The germline CDR1 and CDR2 sequences are MNHNS and SASEGT. V gave up 5 bases and J gave up 4 bases, with 17 bases separating them. This CDR3 contains 15 residues. The CDR3: CASSNGGLVGETQYF. CDR3 DNA: TGTGCCAGCAGTAATGGAGGGTTGGTCGGAGAGACCCAGTACTTC.

V usage is TRBV6-5 and J usage is TRBJ1-5; possible D gene TRBD1, 5 bases. V lost 5 bases to trimming and J lost 11 bases, with 13 bases between them. There are 12 residues in the CDR3. CDR1 and CDR2 from the germline V gene are MNHEY and SVGAGI. The CDR3 DNA reads TGTGCCAGCAGTCCCGCCGCGGGGGCCCAGCATTTT. It codes for CASSPAAGAQHF.

J is TRBJ1-5 and V is TRBV7-8; 9 nucleotides line up with TRBD1. Germline V gene lookup returns CDR1 SGHVS and CDR2 FQNEAQ. The V gene end was trimmed by 2 bases and the J gene end by 1 base; junction bases not matched to a gene: 6. The CDR3 consists of 17 residues. CDR3 nucleotides: TGTGCCAGCAGCTTAACCCGGGACAGGGCGAGCAATCAGCCCCAGCATTTT. The encoded protein is CASSLTRDRASNQPQHF.

V gene TRBV2 combines with J gene TRBJ2-5; D might be TRBD1 or TRBD2, each matching 6 bases. This CDR3 contains 12 residues. Trimming removed 8 bases from V and 4 bases from J, with 11 bases in between. CDR1 is SNHLY, CDR2 FYNNEI, per germline. The CDR3 coding sequence is TGTGCCAGCGGGGGGCTAGCAGAGACCCAGTACTTC. It is translated as CASGGLAETQYF.

This chain links TRBV10-3 with TRBJ1-1; 7 bases are shared with TRBD1. The ends lost 10 bases at V and 7 bases at J; junction bases unmatched: 9. CDR3 size: 12 residues. The V gene's germline CDR1 is ENHRY and CDR2 SYGVKD. As DNA, the CDR3 is TGTGCCACCTCAGACAGGGCCAATGAAGCTTTCTTT. This translates into CATSDRANEAFF.

This clonotype was counted many times. This chain joins TRBV6-5 and TRBJ2-7; 7 bases map to TRBD2. The CDR3 runs 14 residues. Germline-derived CDR1 and CDR2 are MNHEY and SVGAGI. Trimming at V came to 4 bases and at J to 3 bases, leaving 6 bases not matched to a gene. CDR3 coding DNA: TGTGCCAGCAGTTCGGCCGGGAGGATCTACGAGCAGTACTTC. It is translated as CASSSAGRIYEQYF.

V gene TRBV20-1 combines with J gene TRBJ1-1; D is unresolved. V was cut by 2 bases and J by 3 bases, with 10 bases left in between. CDR3 length equals 13 residues. From germline, CDR1 is DFQATT and CDR2 SNEGSKA (reference sequence). The CDR3 loop reads CSARRHQDTEAFF. Here the CDR3 DNA reads TGCAGTGCTAGAAGACACCAAGACACTGAAGCTTTCTTT.

This chain connects TRBV5-5 to TRBJ2-5, with TRBD1 identical over 10 bases. In germline, CDR1 is SGHKS, CDR2 YYEKEE (reference sequence). V lost 5 bases, J lost 5 bases, and 9 bases stayed unmatched. This CDR3 has 15 amino acids. The chain's CDR3 is CASRTAGTGDETQYF. Written as DNA, the CDR3 is TGTGCCAGCAGGACAGCCGGGACAGGGGACGAGACCCAGTACTTC.

This clonotype occurred many times. The chain carries TRBV7-2 and TRBJ2-7, with TRBD1 as a possible D gene (5 bases). V lost 2 bases and J lost 5, with 13 bases in between. This CDR3 is built from 14 residues. Germline values: CDR1 SGHTA, CDR2 FQGNSA. The CDR3 region has the DNA TGTGCCAGCAGCTTAAAGCCAGGGTGGGACGAGCAGTACTTC. Translated, it gives CASSLKPGWDEQYF.